The clone carrying this TCR beta chain showed up many times. What it binds is unknown. In TCRdb, the 5' RACE reads were re-called with MiXCR into one record per CDR3 protein. The sample lists around 450,000 distinct CDR3 sequences; 20% were seen once. The data belong to a study of T-cell memory formation after mild COVID-19. Across the study: In these data, TCR clusters were largely donor specific. Study-wide findings and caveats: Pre-infection memory contained some responding clones, which suggested that cross-reactive memory had joined. The study found balanced CD4/CD8 in clones contracting day 15 to 85 and a CD4+ lean in later expanders. What remained unconfirmed was the SARS-CoV-2 specificity of second-wave clones peaking on day 37.

Trimming cost V 7 bases and J 6 bases; bases outside gene matches: 10. Germline CDR1 SQVTM, CDR2 ANQGSEA. This CDR3 region has 13 residues. The sequencing input was PBMCs or a T cell subset sorted from them (not recorded which). The chain combines TRBV29-1 with TRBJ2-3, with TRBD1 matching 7 bases. This TCR was sampled from an adult woman who had mild COVID-19 (a few samples of this study predate the infection). Cell type and time point are not known. Here the CDR3 reads CSGMTGRFDTQYF. Written as DNA, the CDR3 is TGCAGCGGGATGACAGGGCGGTTCGATACGCAGTATTTT.